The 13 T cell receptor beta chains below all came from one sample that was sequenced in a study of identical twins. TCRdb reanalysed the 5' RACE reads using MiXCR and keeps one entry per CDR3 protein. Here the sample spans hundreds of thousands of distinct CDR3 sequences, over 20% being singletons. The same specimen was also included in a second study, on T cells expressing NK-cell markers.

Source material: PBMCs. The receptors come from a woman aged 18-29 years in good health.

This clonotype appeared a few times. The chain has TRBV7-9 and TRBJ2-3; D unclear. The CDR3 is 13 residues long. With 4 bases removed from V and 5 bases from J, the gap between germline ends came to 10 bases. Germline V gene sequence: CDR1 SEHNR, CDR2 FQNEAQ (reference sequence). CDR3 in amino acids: CASSSPIVDTQYF. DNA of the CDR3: TGTGCCAGCAGCTCACCTATAGTAGATACGCAGTATTTT.

The chain's CDR3 is CASSPGQGGYGYTF. The CDR3 DNA is TGTGCCAGCAGCCCAGGACAGGGGGGCTATGGCTACACCTTC. This chain uses TRBV7-9 with TRBJ1-2, with 10 positions matching TRBD1. Trimming took 5 bases from V and 4 from J; bases not matched to a gene: 4. Per germline, CDR1 SEHNR and CDR2 FQNEAQ (reference sequence). This CDR3 is built from 14 residues.

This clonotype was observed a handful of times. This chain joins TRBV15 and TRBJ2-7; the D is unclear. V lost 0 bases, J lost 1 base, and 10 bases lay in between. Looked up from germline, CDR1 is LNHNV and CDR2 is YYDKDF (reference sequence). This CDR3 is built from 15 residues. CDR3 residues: CATSRDFESSYEQYF. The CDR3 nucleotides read TGTGCCACCAGCAGAGATTTCGAGAGTTCCTACGAGCAGTACTTC.

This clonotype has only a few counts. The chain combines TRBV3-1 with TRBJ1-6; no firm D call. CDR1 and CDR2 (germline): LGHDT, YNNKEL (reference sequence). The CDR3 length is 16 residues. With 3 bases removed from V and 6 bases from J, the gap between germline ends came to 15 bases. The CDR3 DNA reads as TGTGCCAGCAGCCACCGATGGAACGGAATTAATTCACCCCTCCACTTT. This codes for CASSHRWNGINSPLHF.

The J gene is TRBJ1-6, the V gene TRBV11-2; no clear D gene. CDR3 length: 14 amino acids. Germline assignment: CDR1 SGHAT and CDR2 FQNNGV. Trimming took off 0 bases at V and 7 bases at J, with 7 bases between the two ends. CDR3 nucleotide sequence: TGTGCCAGCAGCTTAGACGCGGAAAATTCACCCCTCCACTTT. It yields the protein CASSLDAENSPLHF.

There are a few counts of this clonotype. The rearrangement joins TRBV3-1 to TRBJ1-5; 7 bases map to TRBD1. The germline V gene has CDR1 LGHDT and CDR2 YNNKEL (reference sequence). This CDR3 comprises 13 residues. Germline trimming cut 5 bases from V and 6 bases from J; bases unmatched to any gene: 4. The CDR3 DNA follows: TGTGCCAGCAGCTACAGGGGTCGTCAGCCCCAGCATTTT. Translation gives CASSYRGRQPQHF.

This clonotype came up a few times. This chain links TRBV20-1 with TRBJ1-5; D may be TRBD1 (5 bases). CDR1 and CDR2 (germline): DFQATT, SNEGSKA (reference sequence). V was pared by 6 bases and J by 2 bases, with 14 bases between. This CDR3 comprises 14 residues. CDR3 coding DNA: TGCAGTGCCGGGGTGGGGCCGGGCAATCAGCCCCAGCATTTT. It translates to CSAGVGPGNQPQHF.

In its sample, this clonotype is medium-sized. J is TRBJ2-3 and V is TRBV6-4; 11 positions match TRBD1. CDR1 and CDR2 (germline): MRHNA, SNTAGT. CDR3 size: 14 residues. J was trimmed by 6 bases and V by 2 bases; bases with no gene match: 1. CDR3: CASSDGQGADTQYF. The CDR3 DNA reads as TGTGCCAGCAGTGACGGACAGGGGGCGGATACGCAGTATTTT.

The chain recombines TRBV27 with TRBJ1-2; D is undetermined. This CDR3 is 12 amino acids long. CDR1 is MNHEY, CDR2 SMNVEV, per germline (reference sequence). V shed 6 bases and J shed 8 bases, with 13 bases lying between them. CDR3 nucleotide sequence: TGTGCCAGCAGGACCGGAGATCACGGCTACACCTTC. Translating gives CASRTGDHGYTF.

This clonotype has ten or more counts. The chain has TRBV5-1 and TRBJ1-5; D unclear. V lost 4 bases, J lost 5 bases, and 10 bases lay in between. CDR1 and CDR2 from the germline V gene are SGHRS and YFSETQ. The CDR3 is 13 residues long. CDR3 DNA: TGCGCCAGCAGCGAGGGAGAGGATCAGCCCCAGCATTTT. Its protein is CASSEGEDQPQHF.

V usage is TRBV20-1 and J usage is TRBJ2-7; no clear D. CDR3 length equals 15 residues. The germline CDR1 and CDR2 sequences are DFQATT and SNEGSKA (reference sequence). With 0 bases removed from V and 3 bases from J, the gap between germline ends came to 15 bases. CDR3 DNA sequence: TGCAGTGCTAGAGAGCCCATGGCAGGTCACTACGAGCAGTACTTC. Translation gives CSAREPMAGHYEQYF.

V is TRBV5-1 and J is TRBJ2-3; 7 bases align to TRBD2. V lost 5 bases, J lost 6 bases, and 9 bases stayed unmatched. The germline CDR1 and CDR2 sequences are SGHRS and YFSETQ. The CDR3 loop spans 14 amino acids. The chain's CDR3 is CASSPRERGDTQYF. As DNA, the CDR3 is TGCGCCAGCAGTCCGAGGGAGCGGGGTGATACGCAGTATTTT. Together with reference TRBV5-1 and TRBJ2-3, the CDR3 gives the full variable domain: KAGVTQTPRYLIKTRGQQVTLSCSPISGHRSVSWYQQTPGQGLQFLFEYFSETQRNKGNFPGRFSGRQFSNSRSEMNVSTLELGDSALYLCASSPRERGDTQYFGPGTRLTVL.

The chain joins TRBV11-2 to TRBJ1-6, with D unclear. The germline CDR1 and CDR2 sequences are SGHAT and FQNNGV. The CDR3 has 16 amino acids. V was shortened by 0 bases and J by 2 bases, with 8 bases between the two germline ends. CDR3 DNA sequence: TGTGCCAGCAGCTTAGATCTCACGACCTATAATTCACCCCTCCACTTT. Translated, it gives CASSLDLTTYNSPLHF.